This T cell receptor beta chain was found in a study of T cells in tuberculosis. At the level of the study: Sequenced TCRs come from CD1B-GMM tetramer-binding T cells. Study outcomes and limitations: Low-affinity CD1B-GMM tetramer-binding T cells may have been missed.

Thawed, overnight-rested PBMC were stained with GMM-loaded CD1B tetramer, viability dye and anti-CD3, then sorted. CD1B tetramers were loaded with Rhodococcus equi-derived C32 glucose monomycolate. Before cryopreservation, the sorted PBMC lost their CD14-expressing monocytes. CDR1 SEHNR and CDR2 FQNEAQ come from the germline V gene (reference sequence). The CDR3 is made up of 12 amino acids. Trimming pared 4 bases from V and 8 bases from J, leaving 11 bases between. This clone was detected a few times. TCR-alpha and TCR-beta chains were sequenced unpaired. Libraries were prepared by immunoSEQ multiplex PCR; TCRdb keeps only in-frame clonotypes and omits some of them. The repertoire includes tens of thousands of clones, approximately 91% of them detected once, and less than 2.5% sits in the top ten.

This receptor was taken from an adult woman with latent tuberculosis. This chain links TRBV7-9 with TRBJ1-1, with D perhaps matching TRBD1 (6 bases). The sequenced sample was CD1b-GMM tetramer-negative cells sorted from PBMCs. The CDR3 loop reads CASSSTGPEAFF. The CDR3 DNA follows: TGTGCCAGCAGCTCGACAGGCCCCGAAGCTTTCTTT.